One TCR beta chain is described in this entry. This sample was taken from a study of identical twins. MiXCR, applied by TCRdb to the 5' RACE reads, yields one record per CDR3 protein. The table has around 1.7 million distinct CDR3 sequences, more than 30% seen once. The ends were cut back, 2 bases at V and 7 bases at J, with 17 bases in the middle. This CDR3 spans 16 amino acids. CDR1 LGHDT and CDR2 YNNKEL come from the germline V gene (reference sequence). Material: cord blood. The chain has TRBV3-1 and TRBJ1-4; maybe TRBD1 (6 bases). The clonotype was recovered from a newborn girl in good health. CDR3 nucleotide sequence: TGTGCCAGCAGCCAACGCCGGGGGGGCGCGGGTGAAAAACTGTTTTTT. Translating gives CASSQRRGGAGEKLFF.